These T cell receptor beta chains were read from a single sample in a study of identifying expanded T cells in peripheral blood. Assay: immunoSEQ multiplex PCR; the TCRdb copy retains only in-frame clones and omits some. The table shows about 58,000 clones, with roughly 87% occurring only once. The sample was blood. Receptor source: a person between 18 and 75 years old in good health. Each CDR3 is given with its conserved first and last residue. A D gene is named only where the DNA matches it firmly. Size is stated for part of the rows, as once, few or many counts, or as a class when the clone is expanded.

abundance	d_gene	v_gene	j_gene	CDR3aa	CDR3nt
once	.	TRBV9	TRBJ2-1	CASSPRVNEQFF	TGTGCCAGCAGCCCGCGGGTTAATGAGCAGTTCTTC
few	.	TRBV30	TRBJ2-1	CAWSFSADNEQFF	TGTGCCTGGAGTTTTAGTGCCGATAATGAGCAGTTCTTC
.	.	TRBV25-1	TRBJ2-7	CASGQKLYEQYF	TGTGCCAGCGGACAGAAACTCTACGAGCAGTACTTC
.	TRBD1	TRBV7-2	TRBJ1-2	CASSLVAGTVDGYTF	TGTGCCAGCAGCTTAGTGGCCGGGACAGTTGATGGCTACACCTTC
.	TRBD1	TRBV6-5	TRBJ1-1	CASSWGTGQNTEAFF	TGTGCCAGCAGTTGGGGGACAGGGCAGAACACTGAAGCTTTCTTT
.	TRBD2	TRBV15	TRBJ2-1	CATAEGGGRAANEQFF	TGTGCCACAGCCGAGGGTGGCGGGAGGGCCGCGAATGAGCAGTTCTTC
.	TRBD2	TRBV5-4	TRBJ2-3	CASSLASGATDTQYF	TGTGCCAGCAGCTTGGCTAGCGGGGCCACAGATACGCAGTATTTT
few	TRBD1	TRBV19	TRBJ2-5	CASSIEPTGVVETQYF	TGTGCCAGTAGTATCGAACCAACAGGGGTGGTGGAGACCCAGTACTTC
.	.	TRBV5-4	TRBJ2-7	CASSSGLGDVGEQYF	TGTGCCAGCAGCTCTGGTCTAGGGGATGTCGGCGAGCAGTACTTC
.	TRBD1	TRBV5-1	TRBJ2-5	CASSLGTGFQETQYF	TGCGCCAGCAGCTTGGGGACAGGGTTCCAAGAGACCCAGTACTTC
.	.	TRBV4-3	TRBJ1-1	CASSQEVGGNTEAFF	TGCGCCAGCAGCCAAGAAGTAGGGGGGAACACTGAAGCTTTCTTT
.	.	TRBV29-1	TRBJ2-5	CSVVREDGETQYF	TGCAGCGTTGTTCGAGAGGATGGGGAGACCCAGTACTTC
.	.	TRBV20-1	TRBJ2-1	CSASAYNEQFF	TGCAGTGCTAGTGCCTACAATGAGCAGTTCTTC
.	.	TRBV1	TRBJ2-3	CTSSGTGNNTQYF	TGCACCAGCAGCGGGACAGGGAATAATACGCAGTATTTT
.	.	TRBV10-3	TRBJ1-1	CAITDRGDTEAFF	TGTGCCATCACGGACCGGGGGGACACTGAAGCTTTCTTT
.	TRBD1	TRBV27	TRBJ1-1	CASGTGGTNTEAFF	TGTGCCTCCGGGACAGGGGGAACGAACACTGAAGCTTTCTTT
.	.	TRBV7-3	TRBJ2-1	CASSLTSYNEQFF	TGTGCCAGCAGCTTAACTTCATACAATGAGCAGTTCTTC
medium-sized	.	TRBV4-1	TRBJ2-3	CASSQFVGTDTQYF	TGCGCCAGCAGCCAATTCGTGGGCACAGATACGCAGTATTTT
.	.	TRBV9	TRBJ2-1	CASSVATSGYNEQFF	TGTGCCAGCAGCGTAGCAACTTCGGGGTACAATGAGCAGTTCTTC
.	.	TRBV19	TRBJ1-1	CASSMYALMNTEAFF	TGTGCCAGTAGTATGTATGCCCTCATGAACACTGAAGCTTTCTTT
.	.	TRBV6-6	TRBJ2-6	CASSYSKPSGANVLTF	TGTGCCAGCAGTTACAGTAAGCCCTCTGGGGCCAACGTCCTGACTTTC
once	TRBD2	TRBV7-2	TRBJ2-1	CASSSIPPSGGGVEQFF	TGTGCCAGCAGCTCAATTCCCCCGAGTGGCGGGGGGGTTGAGCAGTTCTTC
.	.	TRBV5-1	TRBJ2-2	CASSLDLNTGELFF	TGCGCCAGCAGCTTGGATCTCAACACCGGGGAGCTGTTTTTT
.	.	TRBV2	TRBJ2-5	CASSRQETQYF	TGTGCCAGCAGTCGCCAAGAGACCCAGTACTTC
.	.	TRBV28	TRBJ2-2	CASLTESNTGELFF	TGTGCCAGCCTGACAGAAAGTAACACCGGGGAGCTGTTTTTT
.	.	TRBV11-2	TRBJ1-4	CASSPQWGGGNEKLFF	TGTGCCAGCAGCCCCCAATGGGGGGGCGGTAATGAAAAACTGTTTTTT
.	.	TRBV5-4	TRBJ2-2	CASSSHPEAGELFF	TGTGCCAGCAGCTCCCACCCGGAGGCCGGGGAGCTGTTTTTT
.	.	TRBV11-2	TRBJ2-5	CASSNVVGLWQETQYF	TGTGCCAGCAGCAACGTGGTTGGGCTTTGGCAAGAGACCCAGTACTTC
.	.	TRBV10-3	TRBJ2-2	CAISASSLTGELFF	TGTGCCATCAGTGCATCTAGCCTCACCGGGGAGCTGTTTTTT
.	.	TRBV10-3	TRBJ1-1	CAISDYGNTEAFF	TGTGCCATCAGTGACTATGGGAACACTGAAGCTTTCTTT
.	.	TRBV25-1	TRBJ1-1	CASSDQGEAFF	TGTGCCAGCAGTGATCAGGGTGAAGCTTTCTTT
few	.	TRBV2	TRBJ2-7	CASSEGIVLYEQYF	TGTGCCAGCAGTGAGGGGATTGTCCTCTACGAGCAGTACTTC